These 23 T cell receptor beta chains originate from one sample sequenced in a study of T cells in Graves' hyperthyroidism and ophthalmopathy. Researchers amplified the TCR beta CDR3 regions from RNA transcripts. A first-round RT-PCR of the TCR CDR3 used the HTBI primer set. Each CDR3 protein gets one entry after TCRdb re-called the multiplex PCR reads with MiXCR. The sample lists approximately 690,000 distinct CDR3 sequences, around 20% occurring once. The sequencing input was blood. Receptor source: a man between 25 and 39 years old with Graves' ophthalmopathy.

In this sample, this clonotype turned up many times. The J gene is TRBJ2-5, the V gene TRBV7-2; 13 nucleotides align to TRBD2. V shed 5 bases, J shed 5 bases, and the junction held 5 bases outside the gene matches. The CDR3 contains 15 residues. Looked up from germline, CDR1 is SGHTA and CDR2 is FQGNSA. CDR3 loop: CASSETSGRMETQYF. CDR3 in DNA: TGTGCCAGCAGCGAGACTAGCGGGAGGATGGAGACCCAGTACTTC.

This clonotype showed up just a few times. J is TRBJ1-1 and V is TRBV6-1; 12 bases map to TRBD1. This CDR3 is 14 amino acids long. The ends lost 5 bases at V and 10 bases at J; junction bases unmatched: 8. The germline V gene has CDR1 MNHNS and CDR2 SASEGT. The CDR3 spells CASSSPGQGATAFF. Here the CDR3 DNA reads TGTGCCAGCAGTTCTCCGGGACAGGGGGCCACAGCTTTCTTT.

The V and J genes are TRBV5-5 and TRBJ1-5; D remains ambiguous. The length of the CDR3 is 13 residues. Germline lookup yields CDR1 SGHKS and CDR2 YYEKEE (reference sequence). V lost 0 bases, J lost 3 bases, and 4 bases lay in between. In DNA, the CDR3 is TGTGCCAGCAGCTTGGCAGCCAATCAGCCCCAGCATTTT. Its protein is CASSLAANQPQHF.

Ten or more counts support this clonotype. The rearrangement joins TRBV3-1 to TRBJ1-1; D is ambiguous. Trimming stripped 4 bases from V and 5 bases from J, with 11 bases between. The length of the CDR3 is 13 residues. Germline V gives CDR1 LGHDT, CDR2 YNNKEL (reference sequence). This CDR3 is CASSPGSGTEAFF. The CDR3 nucleotides read TGTGCCAGCAGCCCCGGCAGCGGGACTGAAGCTTTCTTT.

The gene calls are TRBV5-1 and TRBJ2-2, with D tentatively TRBD1 or TRBD2 (5 bases each). Germline CDR1 and CDR2: SGHRS and YFSETQ. This CDR3 is 14 amino acids long. Between the trimmed V and J ends, which lost 4 bases and 7 bases, there was a span of 14 bases. CDR3 protein: CASSPGGEGGELFF. CDR3 DNA: TGCGCCAGCAGCCCTGGGGGAGAGGGCGGGGAGCTGTTTTTT.

This clonotype turned up a few times. The V call is TRBV5-1, the J call TRBJ2-1; D perhaps matches TRBD2 (6 bases). This CDR3 has 12 residues. Trimming removed 4 bases at V and 15 bases at J, with 17 bases between. Germline assignment: CDR1 SGHRS and CDR2 YFSETQ. CDR3 nucleotide sequence: TGCGCCAGCAGCCCCCTTTGGGGGGACTTGTTCTTC. Translating gives CASSPLWGDLFF.

This clonotype was detected only a few times. This sequence joins TRBV18 and TRBJ2-1, with D possibly being TRBD1 or TRBD2 (5 bases each). The CDR3 has 15 amino acids. Germline-derived CDR1 and CDR2 are KGHSH and LQKENI. Trimming shortened V by 3 bases and J by 5 bases, and 14 bases separated the two germline ends. This CDR3 reads CASSPYGTDDNEQFF. Written as DNA, the CDR3 is TGTGCCAGCTCACCCTACGGGACGGATGACAATGAGCAGTTCTTC.

This clonotype showed up many times. The J gene is TRBJ2-7, the V gene TRBV2, with 8 bases that match TRBD1. Germline V gene lookup returns CDR1 SNHLY and CDR2 FYNNEI. The CDR3 runs to 13 residues. Germline trimming cut 10 bases from V and 2 bases from J; bases unmatched to any gene: 7. The DNA of the CDR3 is TGTGCCACCAGGGACAGGACGACCTACGAGCAGTACTTC. Amino acid sequence: CATRDRTTYEQYF.

This clonotype was seen a handful of times. The V gene is TRBV12-3 or TRBV12-4, the J gene TRBJ2-3, with 7 bases aligning to TRBD2. Losses at the gene ends were 10 bases for V and 4 bases for J; bases not matched to a gene: 8. The CDR3 is 13 residues long. The CDR3, as DNA: TGTGCCACCTCAAAGCGGGGTTCAGATACGCAGTATTTT. It encodes CATSKRGSDTQYF.

This clonotype showed up just a few times. The rearrangement uses TRBV28 and TRBJ2-7; 9 bases are a match to TRBD1. The CDR3 has 18 residues. Germline loops: CDR1 MDHEN, CDR2 SYDVKM. The ends lost 6 bases at V and 0 bases at J; junction bases unmatched: 15. CDR3 residues: CASRGRDRELFFSYEQYF. The CDR3 region has the DNA TGTGCCAGCAGGGGCAGGGACAGGGAGCTCTTTTTCTCCTACGAGCAGTACTTC.

The sample holds a few counts of this clonotype. The chain carries TRBV27 and TRBJ1-5; 11 nucleotides line up with TRBD1. The CDR3 loop spans 16 amino acids. Germline V gene lookup returns CDR1 MNHEY and CDR2 SMNVEV (reference sequence). Losses at the gene ends were 8 bases for V and 6 bases for J; bases not matched to a gene: 12. The CDR3 DNA follows: TGTGCCAGCTCTCTCCGGGGGACAGGGGGTTTTCAGCCCCAGCATTTT. This translates into CASSLRGTGGFQPQHF.

This chain connects TRBV6-2 or TRBV6-3 to TRBJ2-7; 7 nucleotides line up with TRBD2. Trimming at V came to 0 bases and at J to 2 bases, leaving 4 bases not matched to a gene. CDR1 MNHEY and CDR2 SVGEGT come from the germline V gene. The CDR3 contains 15 residues. The CDR3 sequence is CASSYSASGPYEQYF. CDR3 nucleotides: TGTGCCAGCAGTTACTCGGCTAGCGGACCCTACGAGCAGTACTTC.

The chain links TRBV28 to TRBJ2-1, with TRBD2 matching 8 bases. The CDR3 length is 16 residues. CDR1 and CDR2 (germline): MDHEN, SYDVKM. Losses at the gene ends were 8 bases for V and 4 bases for J; bases not matched to a gene: 13. The CDR3 nucleotides read TGTGCCAGCGTTCTAAGCGGGGGCCGAGGGTACAATGAGCAGTTCTTC. This encodes CASVLSGGRGYNEQFF. The whole variable domain, remainder taken from reference TRBV28 and TRBJ2-1, is DVKVTQSSRYLVKRTGEKVFLECVQDMDHENMFWYRQDPGLGLRLIYFSYDVKMKEKGDIPEGYSVSREKKERFSLILESASTNQTSMYLCASVLSGGRGYNEQFFGPGTRLTVL.

This clonotype showed up just a few times. The V and J genes are TRBV6-2 or TRBV6-3 and TRBJ2-2; D remains ambiguous. V was trimmed by 2 bases and J by 4 bases, leaving 11 bases between them. The CDR3 totals 15 residues. Germline-derived CDR1 and CDR2 are MNHEY and SVGEGT. CDR3 sequence reads: CASSYTRHLTGELFF. CDR3 sequence (DNA): TGTGCCAGCAGTTACACCAGGCACCTCACCGGGGAGCTGTTTTTT.

This clonotype was seen ten or more times. The gene calls are TRBV5-1 and TRBJ2-3; D not resolved. From germline, CDR1 is SGHRS and CDR2 YFSETQ. The CDR3 is made up of 14 amino acids. Trimming removed 0 bases from V and 4 bases from J, with 9 bases in between. The CDR3 reads CASSLATAADTQYF. The CDR3 DNA reads as TGCGCCAGCAGCTTGGCCACGGCGGCAGATACGCAGTATTTT.

This rearrangement joins TRBV4-1 to TRBJ2-3, with D possibly matching TRBD1 (7 bases). The V gene's germline CDR1 is MGHRA and CDR2 YSYEKL. The CDR3 contains 16 residues. The V end was cut by 4 bases, the J end by 2 bases, with 16 bases between. CDR3 nucleotide sequence: TGCGCCAGCAGCCTCTCCGGAGGGGGCGACACAGATACGCAGTATTTT. As protein: CASSLSGGGDTDTQYF.

The chain uses TRBV6-1 and TRBJ1-1; tentatively, D is TRBD1 (5 bases). V was shortened by 6 bases and J by 5 bases, with 19 bases between the two germline ends. Germline V gene data show CDR1 as MNHNS and CDR2 as SASEGT. CDR3 length equals 15 residues. In nucleotides, the CDR3 is TGTGCCAGCAGAGTGACGGGACGGGGATTGACTGAAGCTTTCTTT. Amino acid sequence: CASRVTGRGLTEAFF.

The chain has TRBV6-5 and TRBJ1-4, with D perhaps TRBD1 (6 bases). Trimming left V 0 bases short and J 8 bases short, with 13 bases between. Germline CDR1 MNHEY, CDR2 SVGAGI. The CDR3 is 15 residues long. The DNA for the CDR3 is TGTGCCAGCAGTTACTCGCGCAGGGGTGGGGAAAAACTGTTTTTT. Its protein is CASSYSRRGGEKLFF.

The chain uses TRBV5-1 and TRBJ2-1; no reliable D call. The CDR3 is 15 residues long. V shed 0 bases and J shed 0 bases, with 7 bases lying between them. Germline CDR1 reads SGHRS; CDR2 reads YFSETQ. The CDR3 DNA is TGCGCCAGCAGCTTGGAAGGGTACTCCTACAATGAGCAGTTCTTC. Protein: CASSLEGYSYNEQFF.

The V call is TRBV6-5, the J call TRBJ1-5, with TRBD1 identical over 7 bases. Germline V gives CDR1 MNHEY, CDR2 SVGAGI. The CDR3 runs 14 residues. Germline trimming cut 2 bases from V and 5 bases from J; bases unmatched to any gene: 3. The CDR3 DNA reads as TGTGCCAGCAGTTACGAACAGGGGCATCAGCCCCAGCATTTT. This translates into CASSYEQGHQPQHF.

V usage is TRBV28 and J usage is TRBJ1-5; D remains ambiguous. V was cut by 2 bases and J by 4 bases, with 9 bases left in between. This CDR3 contains 14 residues. Germline CDR1 and CDR2: MDHEN and SYDVKM. CDR3 sequence: CASSLRSLNQPQHF. The CDR3 DNA sequence: TGTGCCAGCAGTTTAAGGTCCCTGAATCAGCCCCAGCATTTT.

This clonotype was detected many times. The gene calls are TRBV7-2 and TRBJ2-3; D remains ambiguous. CDR1 SGHTA and CDR2 FQGNSA come from the germline V gene. The CDR3 sequence is 15 residues long. Between the trimmed V and J ends, which lost 5 bases and 0 bases, there was a span of 12 bases. The CDR3 bases are TGTGCCAGCAGCCGAAGGAGTTTTAGCACAGATACGCAGTATTTT. This codes for CASSRRSFSTDTQYF.

In this sample, this clonotype turned up many times. J is TRBJ1-2 and V is TRBV13, with 8 bases matching TRBD1. Germline loops: CDR1 PRHDT, CDR2 FYEKMQ (reference sequence). There are 13 residues in the CDR3. V shed 6 bases, J shed 6 bases, and the junction held 6 bases outside the gene matches. The chain's CDR3 is CASSLTGADGYTF. The CDR3 coding sequence is TGTGCCAGCAGTCTGACAGGGGCGGATGGCTACACCTTC.